This T cell receptor beta chain was identified in a study of T cell changes during pregnancy in multiple sclerosis. This CDR3 contains 15 residues. Germline CDR1 MRHNA, CDR2 SNTAGT. V gave up 5 bases and J gave up 7 bases; unmatched junction bases: 10. Libraries were prepared by immunoSEQ multiplex PCR; TCRdb keeps only in-frame clonotypes and omits some of them. Of fewer than 140,000 clones listed, 75% to 95% are singletons. The chain employs TRBV6-4 and TRBJ2-1; 8 bases line up with TRBD2. This specimen was peripheral blood, taken before pregnancy. This receptor was taken from a female donor with multiple sclerosis, enrolled in a pregnancy study. In DNA, the CDR3 is TGTGCCAGCAGTAGGACTAGCCTCCCGGGGAATGAGCAGTTCTTC. This encodes CASSRTSLPGNEQFF.